These 32 T cell receptor beta chains were all obtained from the same sample, sequenced in a study of blood T cell repertoires in COVID-19 (dated by TCRdb to 2018 to 2020). The library came from the immunoSEQ multiplex PCR assay. TCRdb holds this immuneACCESS table with in-frame rearrangements only. Some clones are missing; in checked studies, unresolved V genes explain under half, and the rest has no known cause. In this sample the table shows around 300,000 clones, approximately 88% of which occur a single time. About 8.5% of the sample is held by the ten biggest clonotypes. Sequencing was performed on peripheral blood. All receptors come from a man aged 18 to 29 with active or convalescent COVID-19.

J is TRBJ1-3 and V is TRBV19; D remains unclear. Germline-derived CDR1 and CDR2 are LNHDA and SQIVND (reference sequence). Trimming took 5 bases from V and 1 from J, leaving 9 bases between them. The CDR3 totals 14 residues. The CDR3 is CASSRPGSGNTIYF. The CDR3 region has the DNA TGTGCCAGTAGTCGGCCGGGTTCTGGAAACACCATATATTTT.

Here the CDR3 DNA reads TGCAGCGGGTTCAGGGCGAACACCGGGGAGCTGTTTTTT. Its translation is CSGFRANTGELFF. V is TRBV29-1 and J is TRBJ2-2; possible D gene TRBD1, 5 bases. V dropped 7 bases and J dropped 0 bases, with 9 bases sitting between them. The CDR3 is made up of 13 amino acids. CDR1 is SQVTM, CDR2 ANQGSEA, per germline.

J is TRBJ1-1 and V is TRBV5-4, with D tentatively TRBD1 (6 bases). Germline CDR1 reads SGHNT; CDR2 reads YYREEE (reference sequence). V gave up 1 base and J gave up 5 bases, with 15 bases separating them. There are 15 residues in the CDR3. The DNA for the CDR3 is TGTGCCAGCAGCTTGTCCGACAGGCCTTGGACTGAAGCTTTCTTT. Translated: CASSLSDRPWTEAFF.

This sequence joins TRBV14 and TRBJ2-5, with 14 bases matching TRBD2. The V segment lost 4 bases and the J segment 5 bases; nucleotides outside the gene matches: 3. This CDR3 has 15 residues. The germline gives CDR1 SGHDN, CDR2 FVKESK. CDR3 bases: TGTGCCAGCAGCCGACTAGCGGGGGGGCTGGAGACCCAGTACTTC. This encodes CASSRLAGGLETQYF.

This chain links TRBV2 with TRBJ1-1; possibly TRBD1 for D (5 bases). V shed 3 bases and J shed 3 bases, with 8 bases lying between them. Germline V gene data show CDR1 as SNHLY and CDR2 as FYNNEI. The CDR3 runs 13 residues. The CDR3, as DNA: TGTGCCAGCAGTGATGGGGGGGACACTGAAGCTTTCTTT. This codes for CASSDGGDTEAFF.

The chain links TRBV3-1 (or the pseudogene TRBV3-2) to TRBJ1-1; D call uncertain. Deletions cut 1 base from V and 1 base from J, with 16 bases between. Per germline, CDR1 LGHDT and CDR2 YNNKEL (reference sequence). The CDR3 has 17 residues. The CDR3 region is CASSQGPGGRPNTEAFF. CDR3 bases: TGTGCCAGCAGCCAAGGCCCTGGAGGCAGGCCGAACACTGAAGCTTTCTTT.

CDR3 sequence: CASSTQGLGGYEQYF. The CDR3 DNA follows: TGTGCCAGCAGTACTCAGGGGCTGGGGGGGTACGAGCAGTACTTC. The rearrangement links TRBV27 to TRBJ2-7; a weak D match, TRBD2 (7 bases). This CDR3 comprises 15 residues. V lost 5 bases and J 4 bases, leaving 18 bases between the germline ends. The germline gives CDR1 MNHEY, CDR2 SMNVEV (reference sequence).

This rearrangement joins TRBV7-6 to TRBJ1-3, with a tentative D call TRBD1 (6 bases). CDR3 length equals 16 residues. Trimming shortened V by 4 bases and J by 0 bases, and 13 bases separated the two germline ends. CDR1 is SGHVS and CDR2 is FNYEAQ in the germline V gene. CDR3 bases: TGTGCCAGCAGCTCCCGACAGGACCACTCTGGAAACACCATATATTTT. Its translation is CASSSRQDHSGNTIYF. The variable domain in full, completed from reference TRBV7-6 and TRBJ1-3, reads GAGVSQSPRYKVTKRGQDVALRCDPISGHVSLYWYRQALGQGPEFLTYFNYEAQQDKSGLPNDRFSAERPEGSISTLTIQRTEQRDSAMYRCASSSRQDHSGNTIYFGEGSWLTVV.

V and J are TRBV2 and TRBJ1-5; D gene ambiguous. CDR1 is SNHLY and CDR2 is FYNNEI in the germline V gene. CDR3 size: 15 residues. V lost 1 base to trimming and J lost 5 bases, with 12 bases between them. CDR3 sequence reads: CASSEVMWGDQPQHF. CDR3 nucleotides: TGTGCCAGCAGTGAAGTTATGTGGGGAGATCAGCCCCAGCATTTT.

The chain links TRBV4-1 to TRBJ1-4; the match to TRBD1 covers 7 bases. The CDR3 sequence is 15 residues long. V was clipped by 5 bases and J by 5 bases; unmatched bases: 8. Looked up from germline, CDR1 is MGHRA and CDR2 is YSYEKL. Here the CDR3 DNA reads TGCGCCAGCAGCATACGAGACAGGGCCAATGAAAAACTGTTTTTT. It yields the protein CASSIRDRANEKLFF.

The chain carries TRBV7-9 and TRBJ1-2; 12 bases match TRBD1. The trim removed 0 bases at V and 8 bases at J, leaving 4 bases unmatched. Germline assignment: CDR1 SEHNR and CDR2 FQNEAQ (reference sequence). CDR3 length: 15 amino acids. For the CDR3, the DNA is TGTGCCAGCAGCTTAGCCTGGGACAGGGGGCGAGGCTACACCTTC. Protein: CASSLAWDRGRGYTF.

The chain has TRBV10-1 and TRBJ2-2; no reliable D call. Germline V gene data show CDR1 as WNHNN and CDR2 as SYGVQD (reference sequence). The CDR3 runs 15 residues. The V end was cut by 2 bases, the J end by 5 bases, with 12 bases between. This CDR3 reads CASSESWPSTGELFF. The CDR3 DNA sequence: TGCGCCAGCAGTGAGAGTTGGCCTTCTACCGGGGAGCTGTTTTTT.

The J gene is TRBJ1-2, the V gene TRBV19, with TRBD1 as a possible D gene (6 bases). Trimming pared 9 bases from V and 4 bases from J, leaving 15 bases between. The CDR3 totals 13 residues. Per germline, CDR1 LNHDA and CDR2 SQIVND (reference sequence). CDR3 sequence (DNA): TGTGCCAGCCGACTGGCCAGGGGCTATGGCTACACCTTC. Residues: CASRLARGYGYTF.

In nucleotides, the CDR3 is TGCGCCAGCAGTGATTCAGGGATTCCCTACGAGCAGTACTTC. Its translation is CASSDSGIPYEQYF. V usage is TRBV10-2 and J usage is TRBJ2-7, with TRBD1 as a possible D gene (5 bases). V was clipped by 3 bases and J by 2 bases, with 11 bases between them. The CDR3 is 14 amino acids. Germline lookup yields CDR1 WSHSY and CDR2 SAAADI.

This chain joins TRBV14 and TRBJ2-1, with a tentative D call TRBD1 (5 bases). Trimming stripped 4 bases from V and 0 bases from J, with 7 bases between. The CDR3 consists of 14 residues. Germline lookup yields CDR1 SGHDN and CDR2 FVKESK. The DNA of the CDR3 is TGTGCCAGCAGCCCGCAGGGCTCCTACAATGAGCAGTTCTTC. It translates to CASSPQGSYNEQFF.

V usage is TRBV2 and J usage is TRBJ2-1, with D possibly being TRBD2 (6 bases). Germline CDR1 is SNHLY and CDR2 is FYNNEI. Trimming pared 7 bases from V and 0 bases from J, leaving 7 bases between. The CDR3 is 13 amino acids. The CDR3 loop reads CASKEGSYNEQFF. CDR3 bases: TGTGCCAGCAAGGAGGGCTCCTACAATGAGCAGTTCTTC. The complete variable domain, with remaining parts taken from reference TRBV2 and TRBJ2-1, reads EPEVTQTPSHQVTQMGQEVILRCVPISNHLYFYWYRQILGQKVEFLVSFYNNEISEKSEIFDDQFSVERPDGSNFTLKIRSTKLEDSAMYFCASKEGSYNEQFFGPGTRLTVL.

This clone was seen just once. The V gene is TRBV24-1, the J gene TRBJ2-2; 7 positions agree with TRBD1. Unmatched junction bases numbered 10, after V lost 9 bases and J lost 7 bases. Germline CDR1 and CDR2: KGHDR and SFDVKD. This CDR3 has 14 residues. This chain's CDR3 is CATQGTGAVGELFF. In DNA form, the CDR3 reads TGTGCCACCCAGGGAACAGGGGCCGTCGGGGAGCTGTTTTTT.

This chain connects TRBV4-3 to TRBJ1-2, with D tentatively TRBD1 (5 bases). Germline values: CDR1 LGHNA, CDR2 YSLEER. Trimming took off 4 bases at V and 8 bases at J, with 20 bases between the two ends. The CDR3 sequence is 15 residues long. In DNA, the CDR3 is TGCGCCAGCAGCCCAAGAAATGAACGTCCAGGGGGCTACACCTTC. Its protein is CASSPRNERPGGYTF.

This rearrangement joins TRBV27 to TRBJ2-2, with 13 bases lining up with TRBD2. The length of the CDR3 is 15 residues. V shed 6 bases and J 4 bases; nucleotides not matched to a gene: 2. Germline V gene data show CDR1 as MNHEY and CDR2 as SMNVEV (reference sequence). The DNA of the CDR3 is TGTGCCAGCAGACTAGCGGGGGGGGTCACCGGGGAGCTGTTTTTT. This gives the protein CASRLAGGVTGELFF.

The chain links TRBV5-1 to TRBJ2-5; 7 nucleotides match TRBD2. Trimming took 2 bases from V and 1 from J; bases not matched to a gene: 2. The CDR3 has 14 amino acids. Germline CDR1 reads SGHRS; CDR2 reads YFSETQ. The CDR3 region has the DNA TGCGCCAGCAGCTTACGGACTAGCCAAGAGACCCAGTACTTC. Protein sequence: CASSLRTSQETQYF.

This clone was recorded once. The chain couples TRBV19 to TRBJ1-2; 12 nucleotides align to TRBD1. CDR1 LNHDA and CDR2 SQIVND come from the germline V gene (reference sequence). This CDR3 is 18 amino acids long. J gave up 4 bases and V 4 bases, and 13 bases lay outside the gene matches. The CDR3, as DNA: TGTGCCAGTAGTACCGCCGAGGGACAGGGGGCAGGGAGCTATGGCTACACCTTC. Translated, it gives CASSTAEGQGAGSYGYTF.

This chain joins TRBV27 and TRBJ1-2; 11 bases line up with TRBD1. Trimming cost V 9 bases and J 4 bases; bases outside gene matches: 7. Germline values: CDR1 MNHEY, CDR2 SMNVEV (reference sequence). The CDR3 is made up of 14 amino acids. CDR3 coding DNA: TGTGCCAGTGCCGGGACAGGGGGGTTCTATGGCTACACCTTC. This encodes CASAGTGGFYGYTF.

The V and J genes are TRBV4-3 and TRBJ2-7, with 10 bases aligning to TRBD1. Germline V gives CDR1 LGHNA, CDR2 YSLEER. This CDR3 is built from 15 residues. Germline trimming cut 4 bases from V and 1 base from J; bases unmatched to any gene: 4. CDR3 sequence (DNA): TGCGCCAGCAGCCTTACGGACAGGGGGTCCTACGAGCAGTACTTC. Translated, it gives CASSLTDRGSYEQYF.

The gene calls are TRBV10-3 and TRBJ2-5; D gene ambiguous. Per the germline V gene, CDR1 is ENHRY and CDR2 is SYGVKD. The CDR3 contains 15 residues. V shed 0 bases and J shed 5 bases, with 13 bases lying between them. The DNA of the CDR3 is TGTGCCATCAGTGAGTCGCCCCACCCCCGGGAGACCCAGTACTTC. It codes for CAISESPHPRETQYF.

The V gene is TRBV24-1, the J gene TRBJ2-1; 10 bases line up with TRBD2. Trimming at V came to 4 bases and at J to 3 bases, leaving 20 bases not matched to a gene. CDR1 and CDR2 (germline): KGHDR, SFDVKD. The CDR3 covers 21 residues. The CDR3 DNA follows: TGTGCCACCAGTGAACCTAATCTAGCGGGGGTTTCAGCTAGTGACTACAATGAGCAGTTCTTC. Translated, it gives CATSEPNLAGVSASDYNEQFF.

V and J are TRBV7-8 and TRBJ2-7; D ambiguous. V was clipped by 0 bases and J by 2 bases, with 5 bases between them. The CDR3 is 13 residues long. Germline values: CDR1 SGHVS, CDR2 FQNEAQ. The CDR3 DNA reads TGTGCCAGCAGCTTAGCGCTAGCCTACGAGCAGTACTTC. This encodes CASSLALAYEQYF.

The J gene is TRBJ2-7, the V gene TRBV7-6, with 14 bases fitting TRBD2. V trimming: 5 bases; J trimming: 0 bases; junction bases outside the gene matches: 12. The CDR3 is 19 residues long. Germline V gene sequence: CDR1 SGHVS, CDR2 FNYEAQ. CDR3 coding DNA: TGTGCCAGCAGCCCAGGACTAGCGGGGGGCTTCCCGAGCTCCTACGAGCAGTACTTC. Translation gives CASSPGLAGGFPSSYEQYF.

The chain employs TRBV4-3 and TRBJ2-1; TRBD2 matches at 8 bases. The CDR3 sequence is 17 residues long. V lost 0 bases, J lost 8 bases, and 12 bases stayed unmatched. CDR1 is LGHNA and CDR2 is YSLEER in the germline V gene. The CDR3 coding sequence is TGCGCCAGCAGCCAAGATGGAGCTAGCGGGCCCTCCGATGAGCAGTTCTTC. This codes for CASSQDGASGPSDEQFF.

This clone was detected once. The rearrangement uses TRBV13 and TRBJ1-2; the D gene is possibly TRBD1 (5 bases). This CDR3 is built from 12 residues. Per germline, CDR1 PRHDT and CDR2 FYEKMQ (reference sequence). Between the trimmed V and J ends, which lost 5 bases and 7 bases, there was a span of 11 bases. Written as DNA, the CDR3 is TGTGCCAGCAGCCTACTGGGGGGTGGCTACACCTTC. Translated: CASSLLGGGYTF. Full variable domain (rest looked up from reference TRBV13 and TRBJ1-2): AAGVIQSPRHLIKEKRETATLKCYPIPRHDTVYWYQQGPGQDPQFLISFYEKMQSDKGSIPDRFSAQQFSDYHSELNMSSLELGDSALYFCASSLLGGGYTFGSGTRLTVV.

The chain uses TRBV12-3 or TRBV12-4 and TRBJ2-2, with D uncertain. The CDR3 has 12 amino acids. The ends were cut back, 7 bases at V and 9 bases at J, with 12 bases in the middle. CDR3 DNA sequence: TGTGCCAGCACCCCTTCTTACTGGGAGCTGTTTTTT. Translating gives CASTPSYWELFF.

The chain couples TRBV4-2 to TRBJ2-7, with a weak D call TRBD2 (6 bases). The CDR3 loop spans 16 amino acids. The V end was cut by 1 base, the J end by 0 bases, with 13 bases between. Per germline, CDR1 LGHNA and CDR2 YNFKEQ. CDR3 sequence reads: CASSQVTGGASYEQYF. The DNA for the CDR3 is TGTGCCAGCAGCCAAGTCACCGGGGGTGCCTCCTACGAGCAGTACTTC.

V is TRBV5-6 and J is TRBJ2-5; 8 nucleotides match TRBD1. This CDR3 comprises 17 residues. The J segment lost 3 bases and the V segment lost 2 bases, leaving 12 bases of the junction unmatched. CDR1 and CDR2 from the germline V gene are SGHDT and YYEEEE. The CDR3 nucleotides are TGTGCCAGCAGCTTCCGACAGGGGAGATTAGCGGAAGAGACCCAGTACTTC. It yields the protein CASSFRQGRLAEETQYF.